These T cell receptor beta chains were read from a single sample in a study of early T cells in non-severe SARS-CoV-2 infection. TCRdb ran MiXCR on the 5' RACE reads and lists one entry per CDR3 protein. The sample contains 85,000 to 120,000 distinct CDR3 sequences, about an eighth of which appear only once. The sequencing sample was made of whole blood. The receptors here all came from an adult who was a healthcare worker with PCR-confirmed SARS-CoV-2 infection or an uninfected control (not recorded which). CDR3s include the opening cysteine and the closing phenylalanine or tryptophan. A D gene is named only where the DNA matches it firmly. The size field is filled for only some rows; it gives once, few, many or a size class.

d_call j_call clone_size v_call cdr3_nt cdr3_aa
TRBD2 TRBJ2-3 few TRBV18 TGTGCCAGCTCCCAAGGAGGGAGGGGAGACACAGATACGCAGTATTTT CASSQGGRGDTDTQYF
TRBD2 TRBJ2-1 . TRBV5-1 TGCGCCAGCAGCTTGAGGGCTAGCGGACACAATGAGCAGTTCTTC CASSLRASGHNEQFF
. TRBJ2-5 . TRBV11-2 TGTGCCAGCAGCTTAAGTAGGGTACTCGAGACCCAGTACTTC CASSLSRVLETQYF
. TRBJ2-7 few TRBV6-2/TRBV6-3 TGTGCCAGCAGTTACTCGGATACTCATTCCTACGAGCAGTACTTC CASSYSDTHSYEQYF
. TRBJ2-7 few TRBV9 TGTGCCAGCAGCGTCGGAGAAAGCTCCTACGAGCAGTACTTC CASSVGESSYEQYF
. TRBJ1-2 . TRBV6-6 TGTGCCAGCAGTTACGGTGTCCTTCAGAACTATGGCTACACCTTC CASSYGVLQNYGYTF
. TRBJ2-2 few TRBV11-3 TGTGCCAGCAGCCAGATCTTCTCCGGGGAGCTGTTTTTT CASSQIFSGELFF
. TRBJ1-5 many TRBV13 TGTGCCAGCAGCTCCAGGGTGGGCAATCAGCCCCAGCATTTT CASSSRVGNQPQHF
TRBD2 TRBJ2-7 . TRBV3-1 TGTGCCAGCAGCTTACGAGCGGGAGTTTTCTACGAGCAGTACTTC CASSLRAGVFYEQYF
TRBD1 TRBJ2-7 many TRBV5-1 TGCGCCAGCAGCTTGGCTTCGACAGGGGTCTACGAGCAGTACTTC CASSLASTGVYEQYF
. TRBJ2-3 few TRBV28 TGTGCCAGCAGTCTATATTACCATACAGATACGCAGTATTTT CASSLYYHTDTQYF
. TRBJ1-5 . TRBV4-3 TGCGCCAGCAGCCAAGATTTGGGGGGGAGTAGCAATCAGCCCCAGCATTTT CASSQDLGGSSNQPQHF
TRBD2 TRBJ2-3 many TRBV7-2 TGTGCCAGCAGCTCTGGGACTAGTAGGACAGATACGCAGTATTTT CASSSGTSRTDTQYF
TRBD2 TRBJ2-3 many TRBV29-1 TGCAGCGGTTCGACTAGCGCATTCACAGATACGCAGTATTTT CSGSTSAFTDTQYF
. TRBJ2-5 few TRBV12-3/TRBV12-4 TGTGTCAGCAACCCCGGACAGCCCCAAGAGACCCAGTACTTC CVSNPGQPQETQYF
TRBD1 TRBJ2-4 . TRBV20-1 TGCAGTGGGGCGGGACAGGGGTTAGCCAAAAACATTCAGTACTTC CSGAGQGLAKNIQYF
. TRBJ2-2 . TRBV4-3 TGCGCCAGCAGCCAGGGACGGAACACCGGGGAGCTGTTTTTT CASSQGRNTGELFF
. TRBJ2-3 . TRBV2 TGTGCCAGCAGTGAGAGCGGACTCACAGATACGCAGTATTTT CASSESGLTDTQYF
. TRBJ2-1 . TRBV9 TGTGCCAGCAGCGTAGGCGTTGAGCAGTTCTTC CASSVGVEQFF
. TRBJ2-1 . TRBV19 TGTGCCAGCACTCCCCGGGATGGGTCCTACAATGAGCAGTTCTTC CASTPRDGSYNEQFF
TRBD1 TRBJ2-3 few TRBV12-3/TRBV12-4 TGTGCCAGCGGACGGGACAGGAGCACAGATACGCAGTATTTT CASGRDRSTDTQYF
TRBD1 TRBJ1-1 many TRBV6-5 TGTGCCAGCAGCCGGGACAGCCCCACTGAAGCTTTCTTT CASSRDSPTEAFF
TRBD2 TRBJ2-7 . TRBV7-2 TGTGCCAGCAGCCCCAGACTAGCGGGAGGGCAGGGGGAGCAGTACTTC CASSPRLAGGQGEQYF
. TRBJ1-2 many TRBV20-1 TGCAGTGCTAGGGTCGGAGGGGACTATGGCTACACCTTC CSARVGGDYGYTF
. TRBJ1-5 . TRBV20-1 TGCAGTGCTAGAGGACAGGCCAATCAGCCCCAGCATTTT CSARGQANQPQHF
. TRBJ2-3 many TRBV29-1 TGCAGCGTCCTACAGGCAGATACGCAGTATTTT CSVLQADTQYF
. TRBJ2-2 many TRBV12-3/TRBV12-4 TGTGCCAGCAGTCTGGGGTTGGGGCTCGATTCCGGGGAGCTGTTTTTT CASSLGLGLDSGELFF
TRBD2 TRBJ2-7 few TRBV7-2 TGTGCCAGCAGCTCGACTAGCGGGAGTTACGAGCAGTACTTC CASSSTSGSYEQYF
. TRBJ2-5 . TRBV7-2 TGTGCCAGCAGCTTAGTGTGGGCGGCAGATCAAGAGACCCAGTACTTC CASSLVWAADQETQYF
. TRBJ2-5 . TRBV28 TGTGCCAGCAGACCTCTAGCATTTGAGACCCAGTACTTC CASRPLAFETQYF
TRBD2 TRBJ2-1 many TRBV2 TGTGCCAGCAGTTCCGGGACTAGCAGACAGGCCAATGAGCAGTTCTTC CASSSGTSRQANEQFF
. TRBJ1-5 . TRBV6-2/TRBV6-3 TGTGCCAGCAGCCCACGGGGGAATCAGCCCCAGCATTTT CASSPRGNQPQHF
. TRBJ2-7 few TRBV28 TGTGCCAGCCGGGACTACGAGCAGTACTTC CASRDYEQYF
TRBD1 TRBJ2-3 many TRBV28 TGTGCCAGCAGTAACCCGGGACAGGGGGCAGATACGCAGTATTTT CASSNPGQGADTQYF
TRBD1 TRBJ2-2 . TRBV18 TGTGCCAGCACAGCAGGGGGAATGAACACCGGGGAGCTGTTTTTT CASTAGGMNTGELFF
. TRBJ2-6 few TRBV4-3 TGCGCCAGCAGCCTTTCGACAGGCGCTACCTCTGGGGCCAACGTCCTGACTTTC CASSLSTGATSGANVLTF
. TRBJ2-1 many TRBV27 TGTGCCAGCAGTTGGAGGCGGGACTCCGACTCCTACAATGAGCAGTTCTTC CASSWRRDSDSYNEQFF
. TRBJ2-7 . TRBV15 TGTGCCACCAGCAGCGGGACATCCTACGAGCAGTACTTC CATSSGTSYEQYF
TRBD2 TRBJ2-7 few TRBV3-1 TGTGCCAGCAGCCAAGGCCCTAGCGGGAGCTTCGTGTACTTC CASSQGPSGSFVYF
. TRBJ2-5 . TRBV9 TGTGCCAGCAGCGGCCAACTAGCTGCGGAGACCCAGTACTTC CASSGQLAAETQYF
. TRBJ2-1 few TRBV7-9 TGTGCCAGCAGCCTAACCCCTAGGGTTGAGCAGTTCTTC CASSLTPRVEQFF
. TRBJ1-1 many TRBV28 TGTGCCAGCAGTTTACAGACACCACTTGAAGCTTTCTTT CASSLQTPLEAFF
. TRBJ2-1 . TRBV6-5 TGTGCCAGTGGGGTCCATAGGGGGGAGCAGTTCTTC CASGVHRGEQFF
. TRBJ1-6 many TRBV7-2 TGTGCCAGCAGCCAAAACCGGAATTCACCCCTCCACTTT CASSQNRNSPLHF
TRBD1 TRBJ1-5 few TRBV7-8 TGTGCCAGCAGCCGCGACGCAGGGGGAGGTCAGCCCCAGCATTTT CASSRDAGGGQPQHF
. TRBJ2-7 . TRBV9 TGTGCCAGCAGCGTAGGAGGGTCGGTTGTCTACGAGCAGTACTTC CASSVGGSVVYEQYF
. TRBJ1-5 many TRBV27 TGTGCCAGCAGTTTATCGAGGGCACCAAATCAGCCCCAGCATTTT CASSLSRAPNQPQHF
TRBD2 TRBJ2-1 many TRBV19 TGTGCCAGTAGCAGCTCTGGGGGGGATGAGCAGTTCTTC CASSSSGGDEQFF
. TRBJ2-2 . TRBV15 TGTGCCACCAGCAGAGCCGGATCGACTGGGGCGCTGTTTTTT CATSRAGSTGALFF
. TRBJ2-5 . TRBV2 TGTGCCGCCCATAGTGGGCGGTACCAAGAGACCCAGTACTTC CAAHSGRYQETQYF
TRBD1 TRBJ1-4 . TRBV27 TGTGCCAGCAGTTTGACAGGGTTTGATGAAAAACTGTTTTTT CASSLTGFDEKLFF
. TRBJ1-5 few TRBV7-9 TGTGCCAGCAGCGAACGGGCCCATCAGCCCCAGCATTTT CASSERAHQPQHF
. TRBJ2-7 few TRBV5-1 TGCGCCAGCAGCCCGGAGGGGACTGTTCTCTACGAGCAGTACTTC CASSPEGTVLYEQYF
TRBD1 TRBJ2-7 many TRBV28 TGTGCCAGCAGCCCTCAGACAGGGCGTCCCTTCTTC CASSPQTGRPFF